Below, one TCR beta chain is given with its context. Its cognate antigen is unknown. The source of the sample is a study of shared clonotypes between healthy human individuals. Regarding the study as a whole: How much donors shared clonotypes was expected to be affected by sequencing depth. Roughly 5% of naive CD4 clonotypes were shared across a few donors.

All donors qualified as healthy HIV-negative adults and had experienced no recent acute infections or vaccinations. The study ran the assay at deep level. TCRdb's table, derived via immunoSEQ multiplex PCR, lists solely in-frame clones and lacks some. This repertoire shows 2 million to 2.5 million clones, under 95% found once; its top ten account for 0.35% to 0.45%. Material for sequencing was naive CD4+ T cells from PBMCs. Subset defined: CD45RA+ positively selected. The source of this sequence is a man between 18 and 29 years old in good health. Some clones in this sample may be carry-over from other donors' samples.

In DNA, the CDR3 is TGCGCCAGCAGCTTCGGGAGGAGCCCCTCTTCTATGAACACTGAAGCTTTCTTT. It yields the protein CASSFGRSPSSMNTEAFF. The chain has TRBV5-1 and TRBJ1-1; D is undetermined. The CDR3 runs to 18 residues. V was pared by 2 bases and J by 0 bases, with 20 bases between. Germline V lookup: CDR1 SGHRS, CDR2 YFSETQ. The full variable domain, in which reference TRBV5-1 and TRBJ1-1 provide the parts outside the CDR3, is KAGVTQTPRYLIKTRGQQVTLSCSPISGHRSVSWYQQTPGQGLQFLFEYFSETQRNKGNFPGRFSGRQFSNSRSEMNVSTLELGDSALYLCASSFGRSPSSMNTEAFFGQGTRLTVV.